The following is a TCR beta chain sequence with its context. The table lists this clonotype with many counts. Which antigen it targets is not known. Base qualities are not provided; no much larger clone lies one nucleotide away. TCR beta CDR3 regions were amplified from RNA transcripts. For the first round of RT-PCR on the TCR CDR3, the HTBI primer set was used together with the Qiagen OneStep RT-PCR kit. A second multiplex PCR round built the libraries, followed by size selection and purification. Sequencing of the libraries was done on an Illumina HiSeq2000 using paired-end 100 bp reads. For the original study's pipeline: Raw data were processed with SOAPnuke, discarding reads with adapters, uncalled bases, mean Phred below 15, or no exact constant-primer or identifier match. COPE v1.2.5 was used to merge high-quality paired reads, and clonotypes were defined as unique nucleotide sequences. MiTCR v1.1 was used to align the clonotypes against IMGT TRBV, TRBD and TRBJ reference segments. The analysis included only V-J combinations with a frequency above 0.0001, which together covered approximately 99% of the repertoires. A TCS score was defined as the ratio of F50 (clonal expansion) to E x V (chaos), with BLOSUM62-based TCRdist applied between CDR3 peptides within each V-J. Welch's t-statistics and random forest reduced fewer than 550 V-J features to some 14, which were used in a naive Bayes classifier (R e1071). Using fastp at Q25 and MiXCR, TCRdb reprocessed the public reads and kept productive beta chains. All rows with the same CDR3 protein become a single entry with the most common DNA and genes. The V and J calls reflect TCRdb's pipeline rather than the authors' work. The sample table records approximately 600,000 distinct CDR3 sequences; 15% to 20% of these occur just once. The ten most abundant clones make up around 4% of the sample.

A patient counted as having stable Graves' hyperthyroidism if no progression to ophthalmopathy occurred over 18 months of follow-up. Hyperthyroidism patients were newly diagnosed, with disease duration under 2 months, and aged 18 to 65 years. Exclusion was applied to patients with uncontrolled infections, other autoimmune diseases, pregnancy or lactation. Diagnoses were based on clinical symptoms, serum thyroxine and TRAb, thyroid ultrasound and orbital computed tomography. PBMCs were isolated from approximately 10 ml of fresh peripheral blood by Ficoll-Paque density gradient centrifugation. Total RNA was extracted using Trizol reagent, and RNA quality was assessed on an Agilent 2100 Bioanalyzer. The germline V gene supplies CDR1 SGHVS and CDR2 FQNEAQ. V has 0 bases trimmed and J has 1 base trimmed; junction bases matching no gene number 4. The CDR3 sequence holds 16 residues, the cysteine and phenylalanine included. Only the CDR3 DNA is retained, 48 bases long and in frame from the first base.

The source of the sample is a study of T cells in Graves' hyperthyroidism and ophthalmopathy (dated by TCRdb to the late 2010s). Turning to the overall study: Peripheral blood samples were taken at initial diagnosis, before any treatment was given. A discovery cohort of approximately 100 patients, roughly 45 with Graves' ophthalmopathy and about 58 with stable Graves' hyperthyroidism, was used to find distinguishing TCR V-J signatures. Prospective prediction of ophthalmopathy was tested in an independent validation cohort of under 20 hyperthyroidism patients and 15 to 17 patients who later progressed to ophthalmopathy. The approximately 100 discovery patients were divided at random into training and test sets in a 7:3 ratio. In addition, the study compared T-cell repertoires in thyroid tissue and in blood from a handful of Graves' hyperthyroidism patients. After blood sampling, hyperthyroidism patients were treated with methimazole at a starting dose of 30 mg daily, and ophthalmopathy patients were treated with high-dose intravenous methylprednisolone. The paper describes TCR Vbeta CDR3 sequencing of around 140 peripheral blood samples, made up of 43 ophthalmopathy patients, over 70 hyperthyroidism patients and 17 progressor patients. What the research found in general, with its limitations: Blood samples also contained most of the expanded thyroid clonotypes (frequency above 0.001), which suggests that blood repertoires may reflect thyroid immune responses. In validation, the model predicted progression to ophthalmopathy with over 60% sensitivity and about 72% specificity, a median of 6.5 months before onset. A model built on a 13 V-J signature distinguished ophthalmopathy from stable hyperthyroidism, reaching roughly 88% sensitivity and around 81% specificity in cross-validation and 80%/75% in testing. No statistical method was used to fix the sample size in advance, and group allocation was not hidden from the investigators.

The sequenced sample was blood. The sequence came from a woman aged 25 to 39 with Graves' hyperthyroidism. The V and J genes are TRBV7-8 and TRBJ2-5, and 8 junctional nucleotides match TRBD2. The base sequence is TGTGCCAGCAGCTTAGCGCGTGGACTAGCCCAAGAGACCCAGTACTTC. This gives the protein CASSLARGLAQETQYF.